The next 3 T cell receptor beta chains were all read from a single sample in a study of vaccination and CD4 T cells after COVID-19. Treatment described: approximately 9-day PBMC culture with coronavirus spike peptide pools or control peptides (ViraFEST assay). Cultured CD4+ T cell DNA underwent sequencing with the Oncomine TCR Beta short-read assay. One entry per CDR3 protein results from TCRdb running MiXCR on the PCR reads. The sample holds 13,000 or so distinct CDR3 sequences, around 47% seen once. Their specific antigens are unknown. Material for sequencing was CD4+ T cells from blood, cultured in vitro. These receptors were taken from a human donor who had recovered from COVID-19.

The DNA of the CDR3 is TGTGCCAGCAGTGTTAGCGGGAGACTAGAGACCCAGTACTTC. Residues: CASSVSGRLETQYF. The chain combines TRBV6-1 with TRBJ2-5; 9 nucleotides align to TRBD2. In germline, CDR1 is MNHNS, CDR2 SASEGT. This CDR3 has 14 amino acids. Unmatched junction bases numbered 4, after V lost 4 bases and J lost 4 bases.

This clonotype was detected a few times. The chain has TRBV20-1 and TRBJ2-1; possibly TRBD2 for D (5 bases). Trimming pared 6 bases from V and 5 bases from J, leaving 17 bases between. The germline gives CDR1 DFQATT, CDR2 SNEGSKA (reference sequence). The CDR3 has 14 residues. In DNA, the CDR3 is TGCAGTGCGTTGGACTCTCCTTTAGACAATGAGCAGTTCTTC. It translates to CSALDSPLDNEQFF.

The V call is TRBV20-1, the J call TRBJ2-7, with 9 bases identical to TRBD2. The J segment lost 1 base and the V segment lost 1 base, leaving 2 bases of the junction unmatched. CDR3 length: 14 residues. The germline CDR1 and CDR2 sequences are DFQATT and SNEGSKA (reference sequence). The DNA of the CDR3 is TGCAGTGCTAGAGGACTAGCGGTTTCCTACGAGCAGTACTTC. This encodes CSARGLAVSYEQYF.